This T cell receptor (beta chain) appears in the sequencing data of a study of CD8 T cells in Susac syndrome. Study-level findings and limits: The study's TCR sequencing and HLA analysis covered a relatively small number of individuals, and the study acknowledged this.

Reverse transcription of about 0.45 to 1 ug RNA was performed with random hexamers. The method of amplification for TCR beta CDR3 was immunoSEQ multiplex PCR, covering 54 Vbeta and 13 Jbeta. MiXCR was run by TCRdb on the immunoSEQ multiplex PCR reads, yielding one entry per CDR3 protein. The table lists about 250,000 distinct CDR3 sequences, 90% to 95% of them singletons. TCR beta sequences were obtained from blood CD8+ and CD4+ T cells. Negative isolation was used for CD8+ and CD4+ T cells, and FACS enrichment was applied to TEMRA cells. In germline, CDR1 is SGHTA, CDR2 FQGNSA. V lost 2 bases, J lost 5 bases, and 9 bases lay in between. This CDR3 has 14 amino acids. On this clonotype itself: Its matching antigen is unknown.

J is TRBJ1-4 and V is TRBV7-2; D remains unclear. This clonotype was sampled from a human donor with multiple sclerosis. The sequenced sample consisted of CD4+ T cells from PBMCs. Here the CDR3 DNA reads TGTGCCAGCAGCTTACAGACGGAAAATGAAAAACTGTTTTTT. Residues: CASSLQTENEKLFF.